This record covers a single TCR beta chain. Its antigen is not identified. These data come from a study of stem cell transplantation in POMP-related autoinflammatory disease. Study details: CD8+ T cells were low and CD4+ cells naive-skewed before transplant. Study-wide points: PRAID patients trended toward lower TRB diversity and higher clonality in all analyzed T-cell subsets. In PRAID patients, the number of distinct TRB V-J gene pairings was restricted.

PRAID featured prominent immunodeficiency. Germline-derived CDR1 and CDR2 are SGHTA and FQGNSA. The germline V and J ends were trimmed by 2 bases and 2 bases, with 13 bases remaining between them. CDR3 length: 15 residues. Produced via immunoSEQ multiplex PCR; TCRdb's table is partial and in-frame only. The data hold around 10,000 clones, with roughly 80% observed a single time. The rearrangement links TRBV7-2 to TRBJ2-7; D is ambiguous. This sequence originates from a human patient with POMP-related autoinflammation and immune dysregulation (PRAID). The graft donor may account for some of the T cells. Sequencing used CD4+ T cells from PBMCs, obtained after stem cell transplantation. The CDR3 reads CASSLMPAVTYEQYF. CDR3 sequence (DNA): TGTGCCAGCAGCTTAATGCCGGCCGTAACCTACGAGCAGTACTTC.